This T cell receptor beta chain emerged from a study of a mutant IDH1 vaccine in newly diagnosed glioma (dated by TCRdb to the early 2020s). The study in broad terms: Patients received eight vaccinations in weeks 1, 3, 5, 7, 11, 15, 19 and 23, corresponding to visits V03 through V10. Vaccination began 4-6 weeks after radiotherapy alone, or alongside temozolomide cycles in the chemotherapy-containing groups. Of the 25 to 35 patients who were treated, about 60% were male and roughly 40% were female, and the mean age was about 37 years. Before enrollment, patients had received standard therapy of radiotherapy alone, temozolomide alone, or radiochemotherapy with temozolomide; most received the combination. Peripheral blood was drawn at six visits: V03 (baseline), V05, V07, V10, V12 and V13. For exploratory analyses, about 25 treated patients had longitudinal TCRB deep sequencing done wherever samples were available.

In the paper's terms, the time point label means: week 11, during vaccination. Each vaccine dose was 300 ug of a 20-mer mutant IDH1 peptide in Montanide, given subcutaneously with topical imiquimod. Newly diagnosed WHO grade 3 or 4 IDH1-mutant astrocytomas showing loss of nuclear ATRX were present in the donors. The samples were drawn from NOA16, a multicentre, single-arm, open-label phase I trial in Germany that tested a mutant IDH1 peptide vaccine in humans for the first time. Genomic DNA for TCRB sequencing was extracted from EDTA blood using the DNeasy Blood and Tissue Kit. The library was built by means of the immunoSEQ multiplex PCR assay. The hsTCRB Kit was used according to the manufacturer's protocol to amplify rearranged TCR beta chain sequences. Sequencing of TCRB libraries was carried out on an Illumina MiSeq. As for the authors' bioinformatics: The proprietary platform of the kit vendor was used for demultiplexing, trimming and gene mapping. In TCRdb, the immuneACCESS table is reduced to in-frame sequences with V and J assigned. These tables do not hold every clone; where another copy was compared, an unresolved V gene accounts for under half, and the others remain unexplained. V, J and clone size reflect that table, while D and trimming were determined from the DNA. Counted in this sample were roughly 30,000 clones; just under 80% of them appeared once. The ten largest account for approximately 23% of the sample.

The study at large found these results: Selection of PBMC samples for TCRB deep sequencing was based on availability. Changes in the top peripheral T cell clonotypes picked up by TCRB sequencing did not appear to be linked to pseudoprogression. The authors noted that analyses of patient blood samples could not be reproduced because of sample limitations. Immune responses induced by the vaccine were seen in approximately 93% of patients across multiple MHC alleles.

As concerns this clone: The clone's antigen remains unknown. No qualities accompany the bases; no much larger clone lies one base away.

The CDR1 and CDR2 encoded by the germline V gene are MGHDK and SYGVNS. Including the terminal cysteine and phenylalanine, the CDR3 comprises 15 residues. The sequence is cut down to CDR3 DNA, 45 bases in frame from base 1. Trimming takes 3 bases from V and 0 bases from J, and the germline ends sit 12 bases apart. The chain is encoded by TRBV25-1 joined to TRBJ2-7; no D segment can be confidently identified. This receptor was taken from a man between 25 and 39 years old with glioma. The sample in question was PBMCs, obtained from a glioma patient whose treatment included an IDH1 peptide vaccine. This receptor has the CDR3 CASSDPGGSSYEQYF. The DNA sequence is TGTGCCAGCAGTGACCCAGGTGGAAGCTCCTACGAGCAGTACTTC.